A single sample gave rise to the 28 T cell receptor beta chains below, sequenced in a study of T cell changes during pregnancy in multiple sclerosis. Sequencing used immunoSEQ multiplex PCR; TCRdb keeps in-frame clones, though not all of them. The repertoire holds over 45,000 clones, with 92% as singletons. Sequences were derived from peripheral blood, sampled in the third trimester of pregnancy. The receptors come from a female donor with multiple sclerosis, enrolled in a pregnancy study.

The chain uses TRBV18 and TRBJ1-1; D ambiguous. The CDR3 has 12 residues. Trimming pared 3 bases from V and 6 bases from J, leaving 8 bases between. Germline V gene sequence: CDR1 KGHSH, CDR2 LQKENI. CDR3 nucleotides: TGTGCCAGCTCACCCCGTGTCTCTGAAGCTTTCTTT. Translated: CASSPRVSEAFF.

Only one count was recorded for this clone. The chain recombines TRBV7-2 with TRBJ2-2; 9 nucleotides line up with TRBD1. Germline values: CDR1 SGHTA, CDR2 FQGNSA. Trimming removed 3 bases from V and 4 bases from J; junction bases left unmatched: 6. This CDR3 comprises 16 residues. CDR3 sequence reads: CASSFGTGLLTGELFF. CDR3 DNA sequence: TGTGCCAGCAGCTTTGGGACAGGGCTGCTCACCGGGGAGCTGTTTTTT.

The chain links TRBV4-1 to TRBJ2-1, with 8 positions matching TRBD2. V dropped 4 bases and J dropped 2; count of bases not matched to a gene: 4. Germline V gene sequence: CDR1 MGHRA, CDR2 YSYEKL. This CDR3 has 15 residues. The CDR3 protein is CASSRIAGTYNEQFF. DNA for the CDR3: TGCGCCAGCAGCCGTATAGCGGGAACCTACAATGAGCAGTTCTTC.

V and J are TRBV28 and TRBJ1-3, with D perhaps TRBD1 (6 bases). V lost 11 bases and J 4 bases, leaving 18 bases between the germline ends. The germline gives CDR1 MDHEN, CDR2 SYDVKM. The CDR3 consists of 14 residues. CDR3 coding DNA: TGTGCCGTCGTCAGGGGCCGAGAGGGAAACACCATATATTTT. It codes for CAVVRGREGNTIYF. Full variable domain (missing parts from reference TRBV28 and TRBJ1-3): DVKVTQSSRYLVKRTGEKVFLECVQDMDHENMFWYRQDPGLGLRLIYFSYDVKMKEKGDIPEGYSVSREKKERFSLILESASTNQTSMYLCAVVRGREGNTIYFGEGSWLTVV.

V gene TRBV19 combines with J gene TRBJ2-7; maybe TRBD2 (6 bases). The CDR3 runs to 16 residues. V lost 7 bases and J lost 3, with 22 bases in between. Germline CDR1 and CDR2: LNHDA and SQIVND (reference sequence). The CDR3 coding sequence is TGTGCCAGTAAATGGGCTCAGCGGGCCCACAACTACGAGCAGTACTTC. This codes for CASKWAQRAHNYEQYF.

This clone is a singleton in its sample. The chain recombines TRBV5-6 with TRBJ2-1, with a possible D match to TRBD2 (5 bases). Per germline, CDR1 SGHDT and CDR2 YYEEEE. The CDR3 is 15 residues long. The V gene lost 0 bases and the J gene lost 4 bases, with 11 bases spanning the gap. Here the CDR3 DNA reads TGTGCCAGCAGCTTGGGGGTAGCGCCGTACAATGAGCAGTTCTTC. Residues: CASSLGVAPYNEQFF.

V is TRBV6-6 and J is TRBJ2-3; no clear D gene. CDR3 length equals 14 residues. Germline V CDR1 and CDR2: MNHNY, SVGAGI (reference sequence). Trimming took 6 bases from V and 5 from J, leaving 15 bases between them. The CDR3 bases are TGTGCCAGCAGACCCCTAGTTAGGCAAGATACGCAGTATTTT. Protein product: CASRPLVRQDTQYF.

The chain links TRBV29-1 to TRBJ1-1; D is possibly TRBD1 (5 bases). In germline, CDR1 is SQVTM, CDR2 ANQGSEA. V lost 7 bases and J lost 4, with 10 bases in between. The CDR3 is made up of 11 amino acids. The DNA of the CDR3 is TGCAGCGCCCGACAGTCCACTGAAGCTTTCTTT. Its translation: CSARQSTEAFF.

CDR3 residues: CASSFVGGQPQHF. The DNA of the CDR3 is TGTGCCAGCAGTTTCGTCGGGGGACAGCCCCAGCATTTT. The chain couples TRBV28 to TRBJ1-5, with TRBD1 as a possible D gene (5 bases). The CDR3 spans 13 residues. In germline, CDR1 is MDHEN, CDR2 SYDVKM. V was trimmed by 3 bases and J by 7 bases, leaving 10 bases between them.

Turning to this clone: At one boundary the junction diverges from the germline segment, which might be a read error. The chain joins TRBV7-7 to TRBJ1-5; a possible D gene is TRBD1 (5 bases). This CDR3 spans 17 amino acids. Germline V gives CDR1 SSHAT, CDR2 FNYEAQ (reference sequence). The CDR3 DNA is TGTGCTAGCAGCCTCGGACATCCCGGTAATAGCAATCAGCCCCAGCATTTT. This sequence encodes CASSLGHPGNSNQPQHF.

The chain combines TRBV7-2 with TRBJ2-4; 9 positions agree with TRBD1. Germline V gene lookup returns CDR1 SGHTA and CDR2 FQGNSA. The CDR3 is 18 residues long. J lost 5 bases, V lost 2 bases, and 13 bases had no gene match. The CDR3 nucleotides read TGTGCCAGCAGCTTACTCGGGACAGGGACTTTTGTCCAAAACATTCAGTACTTC. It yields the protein CASSLLGTGTFVQNIQYF.

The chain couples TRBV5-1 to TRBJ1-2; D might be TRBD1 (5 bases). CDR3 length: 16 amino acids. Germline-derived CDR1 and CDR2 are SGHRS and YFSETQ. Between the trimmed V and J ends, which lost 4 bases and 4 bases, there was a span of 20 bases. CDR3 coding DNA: TGCGCCAGCAGCCGGACGGCAGGGCCATCATCCTATGGCTACACCTTC. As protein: CASSRTAGPSSYGYTF.

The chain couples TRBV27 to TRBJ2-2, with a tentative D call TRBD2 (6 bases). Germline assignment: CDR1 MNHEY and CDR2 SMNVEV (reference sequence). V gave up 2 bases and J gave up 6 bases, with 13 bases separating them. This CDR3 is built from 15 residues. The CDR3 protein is CASSLLAGWAGELFF. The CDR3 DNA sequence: TGTGCCAGCAGTTTACTGGCGGGGTGGGCCGGGGAGCTGTTTTTT.

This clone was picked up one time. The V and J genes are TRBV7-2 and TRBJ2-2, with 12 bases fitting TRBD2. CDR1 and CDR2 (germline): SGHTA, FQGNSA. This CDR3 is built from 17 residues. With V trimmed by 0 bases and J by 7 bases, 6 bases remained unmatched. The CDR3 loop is CASSLARPSGGGGELFF. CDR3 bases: TGTGCCAGCAGCTTAGCGAGGCCTAGCGGGGGGGGCGGGGAGCTGTTTTTT.

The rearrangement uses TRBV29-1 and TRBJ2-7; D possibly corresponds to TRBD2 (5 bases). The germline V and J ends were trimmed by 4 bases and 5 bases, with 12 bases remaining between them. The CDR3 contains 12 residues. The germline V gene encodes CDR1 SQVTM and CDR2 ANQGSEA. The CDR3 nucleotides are TGCAGCGTTGTGATAGCGTCCCACGAGCAGTACTTC. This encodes CSVVIASHEQYF.

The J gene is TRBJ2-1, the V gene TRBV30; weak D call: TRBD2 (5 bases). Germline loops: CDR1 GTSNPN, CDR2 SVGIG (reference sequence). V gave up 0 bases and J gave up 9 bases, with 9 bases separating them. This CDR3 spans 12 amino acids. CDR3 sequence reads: CAWSVSGSEQFF. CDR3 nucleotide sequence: TGTGCCTGGAGTGTAAGTGGGAGTGAGCAGTTCTTC.

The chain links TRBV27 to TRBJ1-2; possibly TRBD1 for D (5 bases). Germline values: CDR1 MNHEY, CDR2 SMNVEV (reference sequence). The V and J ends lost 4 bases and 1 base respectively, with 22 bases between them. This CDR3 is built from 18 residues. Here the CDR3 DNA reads TGTGCCAGCAGTTCCACCGGGACTACCCTTAAGGGTAACTATGGCTACACCTTC. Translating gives CASSSTGTTLKGNYGYTF.

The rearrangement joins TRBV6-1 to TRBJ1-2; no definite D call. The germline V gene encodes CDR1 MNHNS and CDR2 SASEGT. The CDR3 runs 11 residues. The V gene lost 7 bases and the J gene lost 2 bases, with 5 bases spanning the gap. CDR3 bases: TGTGCCAGCAAAGCGAACTATGGCTACACCTTC. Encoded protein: CASKANYGYTF.

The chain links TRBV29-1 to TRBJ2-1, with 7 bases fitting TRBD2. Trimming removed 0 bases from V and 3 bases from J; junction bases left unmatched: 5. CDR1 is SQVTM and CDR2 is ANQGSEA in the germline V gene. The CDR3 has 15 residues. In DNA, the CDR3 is TGCAGCGTTGAAGAGCGCGCGGGAGACTACAATGAGCAGTTCTTC. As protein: CSVEERAGDYNEQFF.

Written as DNA, the CDR3 is TGTGCCAGCCTCGGGAACACTGAAGCTTTCTTT. This sequence encodes CASLGNTEAFF. This sequence joins TRBV6-6 and TRBJ1-1; no reliable D call. The germline gives CDR1 MNHNY, CDR2 SVGAGI (reference sequence). V shed 8 bases and J shed 1 base, with 5 bases lying between them. The CDR3 extends over 11 amino acids.

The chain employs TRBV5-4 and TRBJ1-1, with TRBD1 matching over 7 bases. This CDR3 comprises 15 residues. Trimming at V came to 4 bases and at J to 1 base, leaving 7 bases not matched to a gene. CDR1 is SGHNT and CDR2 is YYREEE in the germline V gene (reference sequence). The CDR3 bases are TGTGCCAGCAGCCTTCCACAGGGGCCGAACACTGAAGCTTTCTTT. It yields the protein CASSLPQGPNTEAFF.

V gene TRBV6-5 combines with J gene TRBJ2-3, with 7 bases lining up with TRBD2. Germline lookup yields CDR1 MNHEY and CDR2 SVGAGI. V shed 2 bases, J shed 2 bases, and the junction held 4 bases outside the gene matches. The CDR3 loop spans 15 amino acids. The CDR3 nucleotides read TGTGCCAGCAGTTACGGCGGGAGCTACACAGATACGCAGTATTTT. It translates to CASSYGGSYTDTQYF.

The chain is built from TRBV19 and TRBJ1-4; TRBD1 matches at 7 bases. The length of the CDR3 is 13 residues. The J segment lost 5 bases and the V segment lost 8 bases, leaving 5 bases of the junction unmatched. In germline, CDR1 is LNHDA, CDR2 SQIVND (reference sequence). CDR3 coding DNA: TGTGCCAGTCGGGACAGCATGAATGAAAAACTGTTTTTT. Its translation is CASRDSMNEKLFF. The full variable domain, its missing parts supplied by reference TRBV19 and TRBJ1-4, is DGGITQSPKYLFRKEGQNVTLSCEQNLNHDAMYWYRQDPGQGLRLIYYSQIVNDFQKGDIAEGYSVSREKKESFPLTVTSAQKNPTAFYLCASRDSMNEKLFFGSGTQLSVL.

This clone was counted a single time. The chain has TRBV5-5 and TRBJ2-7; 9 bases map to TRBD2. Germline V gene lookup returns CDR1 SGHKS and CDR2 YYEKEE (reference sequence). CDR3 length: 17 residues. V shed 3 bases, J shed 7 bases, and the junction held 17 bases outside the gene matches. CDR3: CASSSTLAKRGAGEQYF. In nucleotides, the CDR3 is TGTGCCAGCAGCTCAACGTTGGCTAAGCGGGGGGCGGGTGAGCAGTACTTC.

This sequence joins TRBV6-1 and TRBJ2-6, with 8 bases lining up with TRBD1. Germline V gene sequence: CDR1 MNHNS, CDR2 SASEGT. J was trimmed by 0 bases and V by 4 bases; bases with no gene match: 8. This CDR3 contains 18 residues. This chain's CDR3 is CASSATGVGPSGANVLTF. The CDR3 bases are TGTGCCAGCAGTGCGACAGGGGTGGGGCCCTCTGGGGCCAACGTCCTGACTTTC.

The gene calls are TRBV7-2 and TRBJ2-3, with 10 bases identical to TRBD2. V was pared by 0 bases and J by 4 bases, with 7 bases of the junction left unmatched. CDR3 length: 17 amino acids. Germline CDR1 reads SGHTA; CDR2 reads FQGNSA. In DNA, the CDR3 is TGTGCCAGCAGCTTAGCGGGAGCTAGCGGGAGAGCAGATACGCAGTATTTT. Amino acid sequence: CASSLAGASGRADTQYF.

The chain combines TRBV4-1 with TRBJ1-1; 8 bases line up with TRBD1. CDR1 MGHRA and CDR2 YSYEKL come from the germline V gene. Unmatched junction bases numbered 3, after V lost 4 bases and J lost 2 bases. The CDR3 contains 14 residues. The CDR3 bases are TGCGCCAGCAGCCCGGACAGGGTTAACACTGAAGCTTTCTTT. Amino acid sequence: CASSPDRVNTEAFF.

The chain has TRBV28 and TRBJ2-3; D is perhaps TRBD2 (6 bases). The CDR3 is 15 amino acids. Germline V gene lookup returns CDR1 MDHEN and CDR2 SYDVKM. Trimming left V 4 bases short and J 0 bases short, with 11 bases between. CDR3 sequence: CASSSGEDSTDTQYF. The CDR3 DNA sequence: TGTGCCAGCAGTTCGGGGGAGGACAGCACAGATACGCAGTATTTT.